This T cell receptor beta chain appears in the sequencing data of a study of early T cells in non-severe SARS-CoV-2 infection. TCRdb ran MiXCR on the 5' RACE reads and lists one entry per CDR3 protein. The sample holds approximately 77,000 distinct CDR3 sequences, less than 15% seen once. The material was whole blood, obtained at baseline. This TCR derives from an adult who was a healthcare worker with PCR-confirmed SARS-CoV-2 infection or an uninfected control (not recorded which). The donor label of this sample is uncertain.

The CDR3 sequence is CASSFGLEDTQYF. In DNA form, the CDR3 reads TGCGCCAGCAGCTTCGGACTCGAAGATACGCAGTATTTT. The chain uses TRBV5-1 and TRBJ2-3, with D possibly matching TRBD2 (5 bases). The ends were cut back, 2 bases at V and 5 bases at J, with 9 bases in the middle. Germline V gives CDR1 SGHRS, CDR2 YFSETQ. This CDR3 is built from 13 residues.